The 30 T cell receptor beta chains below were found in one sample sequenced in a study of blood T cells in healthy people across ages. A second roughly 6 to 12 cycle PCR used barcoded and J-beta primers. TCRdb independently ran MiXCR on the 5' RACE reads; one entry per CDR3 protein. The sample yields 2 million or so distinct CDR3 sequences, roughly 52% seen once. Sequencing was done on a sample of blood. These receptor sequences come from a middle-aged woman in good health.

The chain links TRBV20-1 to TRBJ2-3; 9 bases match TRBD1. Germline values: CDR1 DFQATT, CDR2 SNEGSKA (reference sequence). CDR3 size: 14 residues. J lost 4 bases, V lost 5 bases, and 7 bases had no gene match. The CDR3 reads CSALDRGASDTQYF. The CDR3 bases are TGCAGTGCTCTGGACAGGGGAGCATCAGATACGCAGTATTTT.

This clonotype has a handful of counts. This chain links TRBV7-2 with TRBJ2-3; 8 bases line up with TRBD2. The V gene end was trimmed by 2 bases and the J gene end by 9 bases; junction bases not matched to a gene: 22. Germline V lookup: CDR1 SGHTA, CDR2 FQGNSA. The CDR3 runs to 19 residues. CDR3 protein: CASSLPNRPGGGPGRTQYF. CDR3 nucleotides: TGTGCCAGCAGCTTACCGAACCGGCCTGGCGGGGGGCCGGGCAGAACGCAGTATTTT. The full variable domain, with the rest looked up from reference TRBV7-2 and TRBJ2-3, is GAGVSQSPSNKVTEKGKDVELRCDPISGHTALYWYRQSLGQGLEFLIYFQGNSAPDKSGLPSDRFSAERTGGSVSTLTIQRTQQEDSAVYLCASSLPNRPGGGPGRTQYFGPGTRLTVL.

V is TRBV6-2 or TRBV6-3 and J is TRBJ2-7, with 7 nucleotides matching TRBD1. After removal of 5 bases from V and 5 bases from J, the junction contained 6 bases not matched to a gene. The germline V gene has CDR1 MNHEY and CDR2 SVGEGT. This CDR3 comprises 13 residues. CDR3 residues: CASSKGQFNEQYF. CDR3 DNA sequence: TGTGCCAGCAGTAAGGGACAGTTCAACGAGCAGTACTTC.

CDR3 bases: TGCAGTGCTAGAGATAGACGTTGGGCTCCAGGGGCGGAGCAGTACTTC. Amino acid sequence: CSARDRRWAPGAEQYF. This sequence joins TRBV20-1 and TRBJ2-4, with D maybe TRBD1 (6 bases). The CDR3 contains 16 residues. The V gene's germline CDR1 is DFQATT and CDR2 SNEGSKA (reference sequence). V was trimmed by 0 bases and J by 13 bases, leaving 25 bases between them.

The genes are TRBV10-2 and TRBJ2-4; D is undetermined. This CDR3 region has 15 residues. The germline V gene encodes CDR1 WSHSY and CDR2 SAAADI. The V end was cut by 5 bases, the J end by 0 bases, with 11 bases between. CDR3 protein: CASSSPVKAKNIQYF. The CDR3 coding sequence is TGCGCCAGCAGTAGTCCGGTTAAAGCCAAAAACATTCAGTACTTC.

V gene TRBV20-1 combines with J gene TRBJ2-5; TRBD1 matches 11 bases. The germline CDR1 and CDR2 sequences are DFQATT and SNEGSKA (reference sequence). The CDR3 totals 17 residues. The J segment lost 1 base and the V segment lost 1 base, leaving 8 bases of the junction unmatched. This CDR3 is CSARVLFGTGGQETQYF. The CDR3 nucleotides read TGCAGTGCTAGAGTACTCTTCGGGACAGGGGGCCAAGAGACCCAGTACTTC.

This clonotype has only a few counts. The CDR3 DNA follows: TGCGCCAGCAGCCAAGATGGGATAGCCGGTGATACGCAGTATTTT. This gives the protein CASSQDGIAGDTQYF. This rearrangement joins TRBV4-3 to TRBJ2-3; D is unresolved. The V end was cut by 0 bases, the J end by 6 bases, with 13 bases between. CDR1 and CDR2 (germline): LGHNA, YSLEER. The CDR3 sequence is 15 residues long.

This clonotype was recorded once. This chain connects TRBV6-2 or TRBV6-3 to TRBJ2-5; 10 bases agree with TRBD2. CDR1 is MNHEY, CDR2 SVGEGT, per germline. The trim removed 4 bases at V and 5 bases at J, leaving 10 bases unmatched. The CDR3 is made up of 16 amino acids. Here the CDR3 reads CASSWVAGGVMETQYF. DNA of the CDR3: TGTGCCAGCAGTTGGGTAGCGGGGGGTGTGATGGAGACCCAGTACTTC.

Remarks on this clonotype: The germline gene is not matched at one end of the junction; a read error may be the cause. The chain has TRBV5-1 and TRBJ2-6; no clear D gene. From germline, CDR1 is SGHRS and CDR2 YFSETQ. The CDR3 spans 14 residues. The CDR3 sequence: CASSSGSLANALTF. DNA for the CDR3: TGCGCCAGCAGCTCCGGGTCCCTGGCCAACGCCCTGACTTTC.

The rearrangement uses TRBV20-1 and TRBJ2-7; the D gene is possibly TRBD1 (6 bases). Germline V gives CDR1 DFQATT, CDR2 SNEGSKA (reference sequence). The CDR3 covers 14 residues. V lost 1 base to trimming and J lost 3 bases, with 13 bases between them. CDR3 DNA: TGCAGTGCTAGAGGGACAGCCGACAACTACGAGCAGTACTTC. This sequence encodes CSARGTADNYEQYF.

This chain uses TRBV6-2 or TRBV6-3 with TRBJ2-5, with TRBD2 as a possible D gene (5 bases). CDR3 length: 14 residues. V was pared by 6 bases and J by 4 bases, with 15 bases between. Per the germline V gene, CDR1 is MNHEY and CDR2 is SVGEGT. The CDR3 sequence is CASRVDSDRETQYF. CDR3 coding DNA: TGTGCCAGCAGGGTGGACTCCGACCGAGAGACCCAGTACTTC.

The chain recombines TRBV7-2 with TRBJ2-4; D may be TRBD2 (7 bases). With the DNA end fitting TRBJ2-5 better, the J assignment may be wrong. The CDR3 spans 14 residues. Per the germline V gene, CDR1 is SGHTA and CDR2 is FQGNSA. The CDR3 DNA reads TGTGCCAGCAACTCGGGGGGCCTCCATGAGACCCAGTACTTC. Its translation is CASNSGGLHETQYF.

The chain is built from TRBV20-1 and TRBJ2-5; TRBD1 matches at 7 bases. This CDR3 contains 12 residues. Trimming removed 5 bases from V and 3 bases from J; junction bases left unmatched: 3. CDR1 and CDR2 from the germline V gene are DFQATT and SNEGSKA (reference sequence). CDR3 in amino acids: CSAQQGKETQYF. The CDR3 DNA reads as TGCAGTGCTCAACAGGGGAAAGAGACCCAGTACTTC.

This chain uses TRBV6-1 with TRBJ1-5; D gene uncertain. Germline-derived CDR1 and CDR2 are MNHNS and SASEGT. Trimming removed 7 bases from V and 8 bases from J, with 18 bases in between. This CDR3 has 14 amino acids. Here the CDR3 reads CASKGPLLGKPQHF. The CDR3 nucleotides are TGTGCCAGCAAGGGCCCCCTCCTTGGCAAGCCCCAGCATTTT.

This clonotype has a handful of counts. Written as DNA, the CDR3 is TGTGCCACCAGTGATTCTGGGCGGGGAGATACGCAGTATTTT. It encodes CATSDSGRGDTQYF. This chain connects TRBV24-1 to TRBJ2-3; D might be TRBD2 (6 bases). The CDR3 sequence is 14 residues long. Trimming removed 2 bases at V and 5 bases at J, with 10 bases between. The germline CDR1 and CDR2 sequences are KGHDR and SFDVKD.

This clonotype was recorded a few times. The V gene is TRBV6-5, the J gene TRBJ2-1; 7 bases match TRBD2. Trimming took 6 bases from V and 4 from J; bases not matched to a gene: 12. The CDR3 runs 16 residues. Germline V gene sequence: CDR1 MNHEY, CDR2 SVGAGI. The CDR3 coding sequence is TGTGCCAGCAGAGCCTCGCGGACTAGAGGGTACAATGAGCAGTTCTTC. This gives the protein CASRASRTRGYNEQFF.

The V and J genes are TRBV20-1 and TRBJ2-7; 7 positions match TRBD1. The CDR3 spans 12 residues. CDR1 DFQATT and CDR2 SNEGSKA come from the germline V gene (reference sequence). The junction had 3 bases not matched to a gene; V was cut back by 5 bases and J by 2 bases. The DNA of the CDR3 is TGCAGTGCTGACAGGGAAGCCTACGAGCAGTACTTC. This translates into CSADREAYEQYF.

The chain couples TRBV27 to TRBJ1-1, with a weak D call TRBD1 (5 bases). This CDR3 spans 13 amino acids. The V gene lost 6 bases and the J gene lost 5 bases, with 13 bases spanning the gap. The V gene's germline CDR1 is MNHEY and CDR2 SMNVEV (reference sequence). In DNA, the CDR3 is TGTGCCAGCAGGACGGGACTCGGAACTGAAGCTTTCTTT. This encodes CASRTGLGTEAFF.

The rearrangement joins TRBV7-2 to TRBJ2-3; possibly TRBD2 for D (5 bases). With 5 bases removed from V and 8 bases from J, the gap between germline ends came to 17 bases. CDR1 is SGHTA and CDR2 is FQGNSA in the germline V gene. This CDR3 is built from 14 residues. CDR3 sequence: CASSPTRALGTQYF. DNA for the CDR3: TGTGCCAGCAGCCCTACTAGGGCTTTGGGTACGCAGTATTTT.

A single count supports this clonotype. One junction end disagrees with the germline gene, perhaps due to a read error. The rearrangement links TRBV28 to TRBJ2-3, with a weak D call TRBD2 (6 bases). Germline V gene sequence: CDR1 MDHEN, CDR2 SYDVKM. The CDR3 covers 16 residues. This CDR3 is CTSSRTKLAGTDTQYF. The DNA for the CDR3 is TGTACCAGCAGCCGCACTAAACTAGCAGGGACAGATACGCAGTATTTT. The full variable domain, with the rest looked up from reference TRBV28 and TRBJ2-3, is DVKVTQSSRYLVKRTGEKVFLECVQDMDHENMFWYRQDPGLGLRLIYFSYDVKMKEKGDIPEGYSVSREKKERFSLILESASTNQTSMYLCTSSRTKLAGTDTQYFGPGTRLTVL.

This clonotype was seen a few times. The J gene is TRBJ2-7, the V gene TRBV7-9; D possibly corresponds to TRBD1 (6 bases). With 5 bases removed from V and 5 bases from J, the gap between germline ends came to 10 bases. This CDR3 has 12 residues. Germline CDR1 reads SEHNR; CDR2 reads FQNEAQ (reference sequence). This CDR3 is CASSGQFHEQYF. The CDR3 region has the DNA TGTGCCAGCAGCGGACAGTTCCACGAGCAGTACTTC.

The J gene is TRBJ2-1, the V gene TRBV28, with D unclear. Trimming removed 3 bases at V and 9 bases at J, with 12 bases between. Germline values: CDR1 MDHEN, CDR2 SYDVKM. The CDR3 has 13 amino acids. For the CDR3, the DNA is TGTGCCAGCAGTTTCCCGACGCTCGGTGAGCAGTTCTTC. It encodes CASSFPTLGEQFF.

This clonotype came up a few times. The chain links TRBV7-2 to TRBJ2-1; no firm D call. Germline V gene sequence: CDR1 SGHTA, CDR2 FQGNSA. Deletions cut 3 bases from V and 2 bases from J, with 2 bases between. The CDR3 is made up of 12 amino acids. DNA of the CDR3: TGTGCCAGCAGCTTCGCCTACAATGAGCAGTTCTTC. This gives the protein CASSFAYNEQFF.

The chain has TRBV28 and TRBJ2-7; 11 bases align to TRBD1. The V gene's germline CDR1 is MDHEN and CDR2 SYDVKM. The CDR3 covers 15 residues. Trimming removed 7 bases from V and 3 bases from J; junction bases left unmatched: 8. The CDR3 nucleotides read TGTGCCAGCACCCTCTCCGGGACAGGGGGCTACGAGCAGTACTTC. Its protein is CASTLSGTGGYEQYF.

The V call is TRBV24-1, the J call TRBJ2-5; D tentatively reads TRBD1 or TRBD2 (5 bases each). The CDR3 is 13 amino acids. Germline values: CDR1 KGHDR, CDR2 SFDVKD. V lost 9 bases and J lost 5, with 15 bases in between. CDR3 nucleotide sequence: TGTGCCACCTCCAACGGGGCGAGGGAGACCCAGTACTTC. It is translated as CATSNGARETQYF.

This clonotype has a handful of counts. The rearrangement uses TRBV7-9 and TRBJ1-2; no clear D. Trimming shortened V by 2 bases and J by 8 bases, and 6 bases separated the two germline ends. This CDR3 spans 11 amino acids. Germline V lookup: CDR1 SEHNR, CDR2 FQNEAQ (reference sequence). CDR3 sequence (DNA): TGTGCCAGCAGCTTATTGAGCGGCTACACCTTC. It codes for CASSLLSGYTF.

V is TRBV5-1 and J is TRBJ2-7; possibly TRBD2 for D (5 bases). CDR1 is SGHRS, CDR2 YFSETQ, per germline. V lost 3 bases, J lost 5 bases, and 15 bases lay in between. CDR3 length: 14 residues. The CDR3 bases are TGCGCCAGCAGCTCCGGACGGACTTCCCACGAGCAGTACTTC. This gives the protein CASSSGRTSHEQYF.

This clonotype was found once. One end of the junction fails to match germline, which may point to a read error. This CDR3 reads CASSPRGGGAYGQYF. CDR3 DNA sequence: TGTGCCAGCAGCCCCCGGGGCGGGGGGGCCTACGGGCAGTACTTC. The chain carries TRBV6-2 or TRBV6-3 and TRBJ2-7, with 9 positions matching TRBD2. The CDR3 has 15 residues. The V gene's germline CDR1 is MNHEY and CDR2 SVGEGT.

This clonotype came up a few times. CDR3 DNA sequence: TGTGCCAGCAGCTTAGCGCCCGGGACTAGCGGGAACACAGATACGCAGTATTTT. Protein product: CASSLAPGTSGNTDTQYF. The V and J genes are TRBV7-2 and TRBJ2-3; 13 positions match TRBD2. Losses at the gene ends were 0 bases for V and 2 bases for J; bases not matched to a gene: 5. The CDR3 is 18 amino acids. Germline assignment: CDR1 SGHTA and CDR2 FQGNSA.

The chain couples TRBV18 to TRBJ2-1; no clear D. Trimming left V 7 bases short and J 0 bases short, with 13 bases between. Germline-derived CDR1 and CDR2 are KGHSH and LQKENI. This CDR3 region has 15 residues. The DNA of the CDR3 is TGTGCCAGCTTCGTAAAGGAAATCTCCTACAATGAGCAGTTCTTC. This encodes CASFVKEISYNEQFF.